The present T cell receptor beta chain was sequenced within a study of T cell responses to AZD1222 COVID-19 vaccine. Worth noting for this clone: As yet, its antigen is unknown.

The CDR3 spans 14 residues. Per germline, CDR1 SGHTA and CDR2 FQGNSA. V dropped 1 base and J dropped 10 bases, with 14 bases sitting between them. Whole-study results and caveats: Seropositivity was recorded at baseline in only a handful of AZD1222 recipients. Variant regions that are unmutated are reportedly the target of nearly half of spike-specific TCRs. Donor demographics were predominantly white British with a female majority; clonal diversity may be underestimated. Dominant at 160-218 and 743-854, vaccine-associated CD4 TCRs also spanned spike.

Using immunoSEQ multiplex PCR, the repertoire was profiled, and TCRdb retains in-frame clones only, with some absent. Here the sample spans 150,000 to 200,000 clones, 70% to 90% being singletons. The chain is built from TRBV7-2 and TRBJ2-1, with D possibly matching TRBD2 (6 bases). The sequence was obtained from an adult who received the AZD1222 COVID-19 vaccine. Sequenced here: peripheral blood, sampled 28 days after the second AZD1222 dose. The CDR3 DNA reads as TGTGCCAGCAGCTTAGGTCGAACTAGCATCGAGCAGTTCTTC. Translating gives CASSLGRTSIEQFF.